Listed below are T cell receptor beta chains from one sample, sequenced in a study of cytomegalovirus exposure and HLA in healthy donors. TCRdb's copy holds only in-frame clones and misses some; the assay was immunoSEQ multiplex PCR. This table holds about 200,000 clones, around 87% found once. Sequenced material: PBMCs. These receptor sequences come from a woman aged 18-29 years in good health and CMV-seropositive. Both conserved end residues are part of each CDR3. D genes are given only for firm matches. Clone size, where shown, is once, few, many, or a class for clones that have expanded.

V	J	size	D	CDR3	DNA
TRBV11-2	TRBJ1-2	once	-	CASSPARTSGLGGYTF	TGTGCCAGCAGCCCAGCGCGAACCTCAGGGTTAGGTGGCTACACCTTC
TRBV19	TRBJ2-1	-	TRBD2	CASTRGGIYNEQFF	TGTGCCAGTACTAGGGGAGGGATCTACAATGAGCAGTTCTTC
TRBV28	TRBJ2-7	-	-	CASSFPGLYEQYF	TGTGCCAGCAGTTTCCCCGGTCTTTACGAGCAGTACTTC
TRBV10-2	TRBJ2-1	once	-	CASSRDMNNEQFF	TGCGCCAGCAGTAGGGACATGAACAATGAGCAGTTCTTC
TRBV11-1	TRBJ1-2	few	-	CASSLKYRGMLDGYTF	TGTGCCAGCAGCTTAAAGTATCGGGGGATGTTGGATGGCTACACCTTC
TRBV5-1	TRBJ2-1	-	TRBD1	CASSLDNLPGGSDEQFF	TGCGCCAGCAGCTTGGATAATCTGCCAGGGGGTAGCGATGAGCAGTTCTTC
TRBV27	TRBJ1-5	-	-	CASSFGAANQPQHF	TGTGCCAGCAGTTTCGGAGCCGCGAATCAGCCCCAGCATTTT
TRBV30	TRBJ1-1	once	TRBD1	CAWSPGTGNTEAFF	TGTGCCTGGAGTCCCGGGACAGGGAACACTGAAGCTTTCTTT
TRBV5-1	TRBJ2-1	-	-	CASSFTAVYLSNEQFF	TGCGCCAGCAGCTTTACGGCGGTCTACCTCTCCAATGAGCAGTTCTTC
TRBV7-8	TRBJ1-5	-	-	CASSLDLSSAGARQPQHF	TGTGCCAGCAGCTTAGATTTATCCTCCGCGGGGGCTCGGCAGCCCCAGCATTTT
TRBV6-4	TRBJ2-1	-	-	CASSDVWGPDNEQFF	TGTGCCAGCAGTGACGTTTGGGGGCCAGACAATGAGCAGTTCTTC
TRBV6-5	TRBJ2-5	once	TRBD2	CASSYHLAGTGETQYF	TGTGCCAGCAGTTACCATCTAGCGGGAACCGGGGAGACCCAGTACTTC
TRBV9	TRBJ1-2	-	-	CASSRVETNYGYTF	TGTGCCAGCAGCCGAGTCGAAACTAACTATGGCTACACCTTC
TRBV2	TRBJ2-3	-	TRBD2	CASSVWEGTDTQYF	TGTGCCAGCAGTGTTTGGGAGGGTACAGATACGCAGTATTTT
TRBV28	TRBJ2-1	-	TRBD2	CASSPPGLGTYNEQFF	TGTGCCAGCAGTCCCCCGGGACTAGGGACCTACAATGAGCAGTTCTTC
TRBV11-1	TRBJ2-7	-	-	CASSLAAAAAQSSYEQYF	TGTGCCAGCAGCTTAGCCGCCGCGGCGGCCCAGAGCTCCTACGAGCAGTACTTC
TRBV11-2	TRBJ2-7	-	-	CASSFGESYEQYF	TGTGCCAGCAGCTTCGGAGAGTCCTACGAGCAGTACTTC
TRBV6-5	TRBJ1-2	-	-	CASRRSAAERGYTF	TGTGCCAGCAGGCGTTCGGCAGCAGAGAGGGGCTACACCTTC
TRBV5-1	TRBJ2-3	-	-	CASSLEGGDTQYF	TGCGCCAGCAGCTTGGAAGGGGGAGATACGCAGTATTTT
TRBV10-3	TRBJ2-1	-	TRBD1	CAIRPGQSSYNEQFF	TGTGCCATCAGGCCGGGACAGAGCTCCTACAATGAGCAGTTCTTC
TRBV19	TRBJ1-5	-	-	CASSIEGGNQPQHF	TGTGCCAGTAGTATAGAGGGCGGCAATCAGCCCCAGCATTTT
TRBV7-9	TRBJ1-2	-	-	CASSLRVLSGGYTF	TGTGCCAGCAGCCTTAGAGTCTTAAGTGGTGGCTACACCTTC
TRBV4-1	TRBJ1-2	-	TRBD1	CASSQGQGGNYGYTF	TGCGCCAGCAGCCAAGGACAGGGAGGAAACTATGGCTACACCTTC
TRBV7-3	TRBJ1-1	-	-	CASSFRGGNTEAFF	TGTGCCAGCAGCTTCCGGGGGGGGAACACTGAAGCTTTCTTT
TRBV19	TRBJ1-5	once	TRBD1	CASTEPGTGYSNQPQHF	TGTGCCAGTACCGAACCCGGGACAGGTTATAGCAATCAGCCCCAGCATTTT
TRBV28	TRBJ2-2	-	TRBD1	CASSLPGLGQGSAGELFF	TGTGCCAGCAGTTTACCCGGGCTCGGACAGGGGAGTGCCGGGGAGCTGTTTTTT
TRBV30	TRBJ1-3	-	-	CARGGSDYSGNTIYF	TGTGCCCGGGGGGGGTCGGACTACTCTGGAAACACCATATATTTT
TRBV30	TRBJ2-1	-	TRBD2	CAWSGISGSGNEQFF	TGTGCCTGGAGTGGAATAAGCGGGAGCGGGAATGAGCAGTTCTTC
TRBV7-6	TRBJ2-1	few	-	CASSLGNPQYNEQFF	TGTGCCAGCAGCTTAGGTAACCCCCAGTACAATGAGCAGTTCTTC
TRBV9	TRBJ2-1	-	TRBD2	CASSPTGTSGLGYNEQFF	TGTGCCAGCAGCCCGACCGGGACTAGCGGTCTAGGCTACAATGAGCAGTTCTTC
TRBV9	TRBJ2-1	-	TRBD2	CASSVGGTSSNEQFF	TGTGCCAGCAGCGTAGGTGGGACTAGCAGCAATGAGCAGTTCTTC
TRBV27	TRBJ2-7	-	-	CASSLSGRAGSYEQYF	TGTGCCAGCAGTTTATCAGGGCGGGCAGGATCCTACGAGCAGTACTTC
TRBV28	TRBJ2-3	-	TRBD1	CASSSGTDSASTDTQYF	TGTGCCAGCAGTTCCGGGACAGACTCTGCTAGCACAGATACGCAGTATTTT
TRBV9	TRBJ2-1	-	TRBD1	CASSEYPGQIYNEQFF	TGTGCCAGCAGCGAATACCCGGGACAGATCTACAATGAGCAGTTCTTC